This T cell receptor (beta chain) was identified in a study of neurological immune-mediated disorders. This CDR3 has 12 amino acids. Deletions cut 4 bases from V and 5 bases from J, with 8 bases between. Germline V gene lookup returns CDR1 SNHLY and CDR2 FYNNEI. Whole-study results and caveats: Across subjects, no CDR3 amino acid sequence appeared in expanded clones of more than one subject, a finding that suggested private repertoires in all groups.

Healthy controls were blood bank volunteers in Maryland, USA. As to this clonotype: Its specificity is unknown.

The making of cDNA relied on 5'RACE with 10-nucleotide random UMIs. Using its own MiXCR run on the 5' RACE reads, TCRdb lists one record per CDR3 protein. The data hold tens of thousands of distinct CDR3 sequences, with roughly a quarter observed a single time. V is TRBV2 and J is TRBJ1-1; TRBD1 is a possible D gene (5 bases). This clonotype was obtained from a woman aged 70-85 years in good health. The specimen sequenced was PBMCs. DNA of the CDR3: TGTGCCAGCAGTGTAGGGGCGACTGAAGCTTTCTTT. Translating it yields CASSVGATEAFF.